These T cell receptor beta chains were read from a single sample in a study of cytotoxic CD8 clonotypes in ibrutinib-treated CLL. Measured with immunoSEQ multiplex PCR; TCRdb has only the in-frame clones, and not every one. The sample has about 92,000 clones; approximately 80% are singletons. The input for sequencing was PBMCs, taken after 24 months of ibrutinib treatment. Receptors originate from a human donor with chronic lymphocytic leukemia. CDR3s leave out the opening cysteine and the closing phenylalanine or tryptophan. D genes are given only for firm matches.

d_call j_call v_call cdr3_aa
TRBD1 TRBJ2-3 TRBV19 ASSLQGLFTDTQY
TRBD2 TRBJ2-7 TRBV6-6 ASSLTSGNYEQY
- TRBJ1-2 TRBV28 ASSARVGRYT
TRBD2 TRBJ2-7 TRBV9 ASSATGTSGEQY
- TRBJ2-7 TRBV19 ASSLSSYEQY
TRBD1 TRBJ1-1 TRBV5-6 ASSWGQGPTEAF
- TRBJ2-5 TRBV28 ASRLQLDGETQY
TRBD2 TRBJ2-1 TRBV28 ASSATSVANEQF
- TRBJ1-4 TRBV7-9 ASSPDSFNEKLF
- TRBJ1-1 TRBV6-1 ASSSRGNTEAF
- TRBJ2-1 TRBV19 ASSIVSGLYNEQF
- TRBJ1-5 TRBV15 ATSRLTGNRNQPQH
- TRBJ2-1 TRBV19 ASSVGSDNEQF
TRBD1 TRBJ1-6 TRBV7-2 ASSLAGGPLRVH
- TRBJ2-3 TRBV2 ASSAGGRETDTQY
- TRBJ1-1 TRBV19 ASSWGGVTAF
TRBD2 TRBJ2-5 TRBV28 ASGTSGRAGETQY
- TRBJ1-6 TRBV5-4 ASSVGIWDGSPLH
TRBD1 TRBJ1-6 TRBV10-3 AISRTGANSPLH
- TRBJ2-7 TRBV2 ASSIVYEQY
- TRBJ1-4 TRBV7-9 ASSAKTGSNEKLF
- TRBJ2-2 TRBV29-1 SVAQPKHTGELF
TRBD1 TRBJ1-6 TRBV28 ASSSTGEFYSPLH
TRBD1 TRBJ1-1 TRBV30 AWRPDGQGAEAF
- TRBJ2-7 TRBV11-2 ASRTGSSEQY
TRBD2 TRBJ2-7 TRBV5-1 ASSLDGLAAAYEQY
TRBD2 TRBJ2-1 TRBV19 ASSTRTSPYNEQF
TRBD1 TRBJ2-7 TRBV25-1 ASSPRTGTTSEQY